Described below is a single T cell receptor (beta chain) sequence and its context. The repertoire was sequenced with immunoSEQ multiplex PCR; TCRdb's copy has only in-frame clones and lacks some. The sample holds approximately 70,000 clones; roughly 91% are singletons and the top ten take roughly 19%. The sample comes from a study of blood T cell repertoires in COVID-19. Study overall: T cells, B-cell-depleted T cells, or PBMCs provided the cDNA or gDNA that served as material.

The sequenced sample consisted of peripheral blood. The receptor was derived from a human donor in a cohort sampled during active COVID-19.

This chain's CDR3 is CASSEFRAGGYTDTQYF. In DNA form, the CDR3 reads TGTGCCAGCAGTGAATTTAGAGCGGGAGGTTACACAGATACGCAGTATTTT. The gene calls are TRBV25-1 and TRBJ2-3; TRBD2 aligns across 9 bases. Germline V gene sequence: CDR1 MGHDK, CDR2 SYGVNS. The CDR3 covers 17 residues. The ends lost 1 base at V and 2 bases at J; junction bases unmatched: 7.